The entry below describes one TCR beta chain. The antigen this receptor binds is unknown. Base qualities are not recorded, but no much larger clone differs from it by a single base. The donors were healthy, HIV-negative adults who had no recently reported acute infections or vaccinations. Every donor was a Caucasian adult living in Nashville, Tennessee, USA. CD4+ T cells were enriched by magnetic negative selection; naive cells were then positively selected on CD45RA, and the negative fraction formed the memory subset. Blood was obtained by leukapheresis, after which PBMCs were separated by Ficoll-Histopaque density gradient centrifugation and cryopreserved in liquid nitrogen vapor phase. Analytical flow cytometry was used to check the purity and quantity of each magnetically sorted T cell population. Each sorted fraction had its genomic DNA isolated and then quantified by UV absorbance on a Nanodrop 2000c.

Unmatched junction bases come to 7, with V trimmed by 4 bases and J by 0 bases. The CDR3 starts with the cysteine, ends with the phenylalanine, and has 16 residues. Of the read, only the CDR3 DNA is kept; its 48 bases are in frame from base 1. Based on the germline V gene, the CDR1 and CDR2 sequences are SGHRS and YFSETQ. These data are taken from a study of shared clonotypes between healthy human individuals (dated by TCRdb to 2020 to 2022). Context from the whole study: The cohort included a few men and a couple of women between 18 and 49 years of age. To estimate repertoire size and how much clonotypes are shared between individuals, the study performed deep sequencing of blood TCR repertoires from a handful of healthy adults. For each donor, three plates each were used for CD4 naive and CD4 memory, two plates were used for CD8 naive, and one plate was used for CD8 memory. To increase sequencing depth and limit assay-specific biases, different laboratories used diverse techniques to prepare libraries and sequence TCR repertoires. Each donor's leukapheresis produced roughly between roughly 0.85 and 9 billion PBMCs. Broad study findings and their caveats: Sampling was limited to blood, and TCR repertoires in tissue likely differ from TCR repertoires in blood. The genetic and exposure-history diversity represented was limited by the small number of donors. Naive subsets generally had larger estimated clonotype richness than memory subsets did. Clonotypes shared by all four sorted-subset donors showed higher generation probabilities than non-shared clonotypes. Across four donors, about 4.5% of naive CD4, roughly 3.8% of naive CD8, around 2.5% of memory CD4, and approximately 0.4% of memory CD8 clonotypes were shared. Rarefaction of sorted-subset datasets indicated incomplete sequencing despite the large sequencing depth. Pairwise subsampling indicated that sequencing depth was expected to affect the degree of clonotype sharing among donors.

Using the deep immunoSEQ assay, TCR CDR3 regions were amplified from genomic DNA by multiplex PCR. Extracted genomic DNA from each cell subset was distributed evenly across all wells of several immunoSEQ 96-well plates, and each plate was treated as a replicate. Each replicate PCR for sorted subsets received about 210 ng genomic DNA, equal to roughly 29,000 T cell genomes. Purified libraries were quantified with a Qubit 3.0 fluorometer, sized on a Bioanalyzer 2100, and re-quantified with the KAPA Library Quantification kit. A separate single-read 150-cycle Illumina NextSeq 550 flow cell was used to sequence each immunoSEQ 96-well plate. The authors processed their data as follows. Because the immunoSEQ output included only junctional sequences and no quality scores, the filtering could not be the same as the filtering used for full-length reads. Sequences were annotated with PyIR, a Python wrapper for IgBLAST v1.9, and V/J genes and CDR3 were assigned using IMGT germline references. Reads were filtered out if the reads had weak V/J assignments (E-value above 1e-6), no CDR3, stop codons, out-of-frame junctions, or ambiguous translated residues. V3J clonotypes were defined as sequences sharing the same inferred V gene, J gene, and CDR3 amino acid sequence. To compute the percentage overlap between repertoires, the number of shared unique clonotypes was divided by the size of the smaller repertoire. RTK rarefaction, the Chao1 estimator, and Recon v2.1 estimates of unobserved clonotypes were used to assess repertoire richness. Generation probabilities for all TCRbeta clonotypes obtained by the gDNA method from a few donors were computed using OLGA. TCRdb stores this immuneACCESS table with in-frame sequences only. Part of the clones is absent; in the studies checked, under half of the shortfall reflects unresolved V genes, and no reason is known for the rest. The V and J calls and clone size were taken over from that table, and D and trimming were inferred from the DNA. Within this sample are 1.5 million to 1.9 million clones, with 98% of them counted one time only. Of the sample, around 0.47% is held by the ten largest clones.

The chain joins TRBV5-1 to TRBJ2-3, with 8 middle bases fitting TRBD2. This clonotype was obtained from a man aged 25-40 years in good health. The sample taken for sequencing was naive CD4+ T cells sorted from blood. The cell subset or site label corresponds to: CD45RA+ positively selected. The CDR3 corresponds to CASSPLAGTSTDTQYF. At the DNA level, the sequence is TGCGCCAGCAGCCCCTTAGCGGGAACAAGCACAGATACGCAGTATTTT.